This T cell receptor (beta chain) originates from a study of T cells after yellow fever vaccination. In its sample, this clonotype was seen many times. They built TCR cDNA with 5'RACE template switching, a step that put in a universal primer site and UMIs. TCRdb re-called the 5' RACE reads with MiXCR, one entry per CDR3 protein. The sample holds tens of thousands of distinct CDR3 sequences, approximately 5% seen once. This receptor was identified in a man under 40 who received the YFV17D yellow fever vaccine. The sequencing used PBMCs, either bulk or a sorted T-cell subset (CD4+, CD8+, memory, or dextramer-sorted; not recorded which), collected 15 days after the yellow fever booster vaccination.

The CDR3 protein is CASRVQDSSYEQYF. In DNA form, the CDR3 reads TGTGCCAGTAGGGTACAGGATTCGAGCTACGAGCAGTACTTC. The chain has TRBV19 and TRBJ2-7, with D maybe TRBD1 (5 bases). The V gene lost 6 bases and the J gene lost 3 bases, with 15 bases spanning the gap. The germline CDR1 and CDR2 sequences are LNHDA and SQIVND (reference sequence). The CDR3 contains 14 residues.